A single T cell receptor (beta chain) is shown here with its context. This entry belongs to a study of CD8 T cells in Susac syndrome. It was with random hexamers that 0.5 to 1 ug RNA was reverse transcribed. An immunoSEQ multiplex PCR amplified TCR beta CDR3 over 54 Vbeta and 13 Jbeta. TCRdb used MiXCR to reprocess the immunoSEQ multiplex PCR reads, holding one entry per CDR3 protein. The sample records some 450,000 distinct CDR3 sequences, around 85% being singletons. Sequencing was carried out using CD8+ T cells from PBMCs. The sequence came from a human donor with multiple sclerosis.

The CDR3 nucleotides read TGTGCCAGCAGCTCATCCGGGACAGCCTACAATGAGCAGTTCTTC. This codes for CASSSSGTAYNEQFF. V is TRBV11-2 and J is TRBJ2-1, with 7 bases fitting TRBD1. The ends lost 4 bases at V and 2 bases at J; junction bases unmatched: 5. Germline V gene data show CDR1 as SGHAT and CDR2 as FQNNGV. The CDR3 length is 15 residues.